This T cell receptor beta chain emerged from a study of blood T cell repertoires in COVID-19. As for the study in general: Whether acute or convalescent, the COVID-19 samples came from the United States, Italy and Spain.

The age range of participants was 18 to 89 years, with residence in under 25 US areas. Measured with immunoSEQ multiplex PCR; TCRdb has only the in-frame clones, and not every one. The repertoire includes about 440,000 clones, roughly 88% of them detected once, and about 0.6% sits in the top ten. In germline, CDR1 is SGDLS, CDR2 YYNGEE. The CDR3 has 15 amino acids. Trimming removed 1 base from V and 6 bases from J, with 17 bases in between. The material sequenced was PBMCs or T cells enriched from blood (not recorded which). The genes are TRBV9 and TRBJ2-7; the D gene is possibly TRBD2 (6 bases). This receptor was taken from a young man who had recovered from COVID-19. CDR3 bases: TGTGCCAGCAGCGTAACGGTCGGGAGAAAGAGCGAGCAGTACTTC. This gives the protein CASSVTVGRKSEQYF.